The next 13 T cell receptor beta chains were all read from a single sample in a study of blood T cell repertoires in COVID-19 (dated by TCRdb to about 2020). Receptor amplification or capture employed the immunoSEQ multiplex PCR assay. TCRdb limited this immuneACCESS table to in-frame rearrangements with V and J called. A share of clones is missing; checked studies link under half to unresolved V genes, and the rest is unexplained. Present in this sample are about 50,000 clones, about 90% of which were seen just once. Roughly an eighth of the sample is in the top ten clones. The sequencing sample was made of peripheral blood. All receptors come from a human donor with active COVID-19. The donor label of this sample is uncertain.

Comments on this clone: The germline gene is not matched at one end of the junction; a read error may be the cause. This chain uses TRBV7-6 with TRBJ2-1; D possibly corresponds to TRBD1 (6 bases). Germline V CDR1 and CDR2: SGHVS, FNYEAQ. There are 14 residues in the CDR3. The CDR3: CASSSGASNNEQFF. As DNA, the CDR3 is TGTGCCAGCAGCTCAGGGGCCTCCAACAATGAGCAGTTCTTC. Filled out from reference TRBV7-6 and TRBJ2-1, the complete variable domain reads GAGVSQSPRYKVTKRGQDVALRCDPISGHVSLYWYRQALGQGPEFLTYFNYEAQQDKSGLPNDRFSAERPEGSISTLTIQRTEQRDSAMYRCASSSGASNNEQFFGPGTRLTVL.

V is TRBV19 and J is TRBJ1-2, with D possibly matching TRBD1 (5 bases). The length of the CDR3 is 15 residues. Germline assignment: CDR1 LNHDA and CDR2 SQIVND (reference sequence). V shed 3 bases and J shed 0 bases, with 11 bases lying between them. In nucleotides, the CDR3 is TGTGCCAGTAGTATGTCAGGGAAGACTAACTATGGCTACACCTTC. It encodes CASSMSGKTNYGYTF.

This sequence joins TRBV25-1 and TRBJ1-4; D uncertain. V was pared by 4 bases and J by 0 bases, with 3 bases between. This CDR3 comprises 13 residues. CDR1 and CDR2 from the germline V gene are MGHDK and SYGVNS. For the CDR3, the DNA is TGTGCCAGCAGTGGTACAACTAATGAAAAACTGTTTTTT. Protein: CASSGTTNEKLFF.

The V call is TRBV25-1, the J call TRBJ2-1, with TRBD2 matching over 8 bases. Trimming removed 0 bases from V and 4 bases from J; junction bases left unmatched: 2. CDR1 is MGHDK, CDR2 SYGVNS, per germline. The CDR3 has 15 amino acids. In nucleotides, the CDR3 is TGTGCCAGCAGTGAATATAGCGGGACGTACAATGAGCAGTTCTTC. Translation gives CASSEYSGTYNEQFF.

This chain joins TRBV5-4 and TRBJ2-1, with 9 positions matching TRBD1. This CDR3 comprises 12 residues. The V gene's germline CDR1 is SGHNT and CDR2 YYREEE (reference sequence). V was clipped by 4 bases and J by 8 bases; unmatched bases: 1. This CDR3 reads CASSGQGHEQFF. The CDR3 DNA follows: TGTGCCAGCAGCGGACAGGGGCATGAGCAGTTCTTC.

The chain recombines TRBV6-5 with TRBJ2-1, with 11 bases that match TRBD2. V lost 8 bases and J lost 7; bases outside the gene matches: 10. This CDR3 has 15 amino acids. Germline V gives CDR1 MNHEY, CDR2 SVGAGI. The DNA for the CDR3 is TGTGCCAGCGGGTCGACTAGCGGGAATCCGAATGAGCAGTTCTTC. Protein product: CASGSTSGNPNEQFF.

The CDR3 here is CASSLVTGFGYTF. CDR3 DNA sequence: TGTGCCAGCAGCTTGGTGACAGGGTTTGGCTACACCTTC. The V call is TRBV5-5, the J call TRBJ1-2; 7 positions match TRBD1. V lost 0 bases, J lost 7 bases, and 3 bases stayed unmatched. This CDR3 is 13 amino acids long. In germline, CDR1 is SGHKS, CDR2 YYEKEE (reference sequence).

The rearrangement links TRBV19 to TRBJ2-3, with TRBD2 matching 8 bases. Germline V gene lookup returns CDR1 LNHDA and CDR2 SQIVND (reference sequence). This CDR3 has 14 residues. Trimming cost V 5 bases and J 4 bases; bases outside gene matches: 5. DNA of the CDR3: TGTGCCAGTAGTGTCAGCGGGAGCTCAGATACGCAGTATTTT. It specifies CASSVSGSSDTQYF.

The genes are TRBV7-9 and TRBJ1-6, with D maybe TRBD1 (5 bases). V lost 3 bases and J lost 7, with 10 bases in between. The CDR3 length is 14 residues. CDR1 and CDR2 (germline): SEHNR, FQNEAQ (reference sequence). DNA of the CDR3: TGTGCCAGCAGCTTTCGTGACAGCAATTCACCCCTCCACTTT. It translates to CASSFRDSNSPLHF.

The chain links TRBV27 to TRBJ2-7; D is undetermined. V lost 5 bases and J 2 bases, leaving 10 bases between the germline ends. The CDR3 consists of 13 residues. The germline V gene has CDR1 MNHEY and CDR2 SMNVEV (reference sequence). The CDR3 nucleotides read TGTGCCAGCAGTCCCGGGTTTACCTACGAGCAGTACTTC. It specifies CASSPGFTYEQYF.

The chain couples TRBV4-2 to TRBJ2-1; 9 bases are a match to TRBD1. Losses at the gene ends were 4 bases for V and 8 bases for J; bases not matched to a gene: 12. CDR1 and CDR2 (germline): LGHNA, YNFKEQ. This CDR3 has 16 residues. The CDR3 loop reads CASSLVTGQGSDEQFF. The CDR3 bases are TGTGCCAGCAGCCTTGTAACGGGACAGGGAAGCGATGAGCAGTTCTTC.

The chain combines TRBV20-1 with TRBJ2-1; tentatively, D is TRBD2 (5 bases). Germline assignment: CDR1 DFQATT and CDR2 SNEGSKA (reference sequence). This CDR3 has 11 residues. Between the trimmed V and J ends, which lost 0 bases and 11 bases, there was a span of 8 bases. The CDR3 DNA sequence: TGCAGTGCTAGAGACGGGATACAGCAGTTCTTC. This encodes CSARDGIQQFF.

The chain is built from TRBV6-2 or TRBV6-3 and TRBJ2-5; no clear D. CDR3 size: 13 residues. V was pared by 5 bases and J by 5 bases, with 12 bases between. Germline CDR1 MNHEY, CDR2 SVGEGT. In nucleotides, the CDR3 is TGTGCCAGCAGTCGGCAGGTTCCGGAGACCCAGTACTTC. Protein sequence: CASSRQVPETQYF.